The sequence of this T cell receptor beta chain was determined in a study of blood T cell repertoires in COVID-19. Overall study context: The United States, Italy and Spain supplied acute and convalescent COVID-19 samples.

The study drew participants aged about 18 to 95 years from around 24 US areas. Study processing details: Estimated nucleated cell counts came from reference gene primer amplification. Sequenced by immunoSEQ multiplex PCR; TCRdb stores in-frame clones only, minus some. V, J and clone size reflect that table, while D and trimming were determined from the DNA. The table lists under 350,000 clones, 80% to 90% of them singletons. Germline V gene sequence: CDR1 SGHRS, CDR2 YFSETQ. The J segment lost 1 base and the V segment lost 3 bases, leaving 9 bases of the junction unmatched. The CDR3 length is 16 residues.

The specimen was PBMCs or T cells enriched from blood (not recorded which). The chain joins TRBV5-1 to TRBJ1-1, with 7 bases lining up with TRBD1. This clonotype was obtained from a woman in her thirties or forties with acute COVID-19. CDR3 sequence (DNA): TGCGCCAGCAGCTGGGGGTGGAGGGGGCAGAACACTGAAGCTTTCTTT. Amino acids: CASSWGWRGQNTEAFF. The variable domain in full, completed from reference TRBV5-1 and TRBJ1-1, reads KAGVTQTPRYLIKTRGQQVTLSCSPISGHRSVSWYQQTPGQGLQFLFEYFSETQRNKGNFPGRFSGRQFSNSRSEMNVSTLELGDSALYLCASSWGWRGQNTEAFFGQGTRLTVV.